Presented here are 18 T cell receptor beta chains from one specimen sequenced in a study of blood T cell repertoires in COVID-19. Here immunoSEQ multiplex PCR was the method, and the copy in TCRdb shows in-frame clones only, minus some. The sample shows around 79,000 clones, less than 90% of them seen only once. Sequenced sample: peripheral blood. These receptors were collected from a human donor in a cohort sampled during active COVID-19.

J is TRBJ1-4 and V is TRBV30, with 7 bases aligning to TRBD1. Germline values: CDR1 GTSNPN, CDR2 SVGIG (reference sequence). This CDR3 region has 14 residues. Unmatched junction bases numbered 5, after V lost 4 bases and J lost 3 bases. Here the CDR3 DNA reads TGTGCCTGGACCCGACAGGGACCTAATGAAAAACTGTTTTTT. Its protein is CAWTRQGPNEKLFF.

This chain connects TRBV20-1 to TRBJ2-5; no reliable D call. The CDR3 runs to 11 residues. The V end was cut by 0 bases, the J end by 5 bases, with 4 bases between. CDR1 and CDR2 from the germline V gene are DFQATT and SNEGSKA (reference sequence). CDR3 residues: CSARDPETQYF. CDR3 bases: TGCAGTGCTAGAGATCCGGAGACCCAGTACTTC.

The rearrangement joins TRBV10-1 to TRBJ2-3; weak D call: TRBD1 (5 bases). Germline-derived CDR1 and CDR2 are WNHNN and SYGVQD (reference sequence). This CDR3 comprises 18 residues. Trimming stripped 3 bases from V and 4 bases from J, with 23 bases between. CDR3 region: CASSDAPGAPTDPDTQYF. The CDR3 DNA is TGCGCCAGCAGTGATGCGCCTGGGGCCCCCACAGACCCAGATACGCAGTATTTT.

The genes are TRBV6-6 and TRBJ1-1, with a weak D call TRBD1 (6 bases). CDR1 is MNHNY and CDR2 is SVGAGI in the germline V gene (reference sequence). The CDR3 is 13 residues long. V was cut by 6 bases and J by 7 bases, with 15 bases left in between. The CDR3 spells CASRLNREDEAFF. In DNA, the CDR3 is TGTGCCAGCAGACTGAACAGGGAAGATGAAGCTTTCTTT.

This clone was observed a single time. CDR3 bases: TGTGCCAGCAGCTTGAGCGGGGGCTCTGGTGAGCAGTTCTTC. It translates to CASSLSGGSGEQFF. The rearrangement uses TRBV11-2 and TRBJ2-1; 8 bases fit TRBD2. V gave up 3 bases and J gave up 9 bases; unmatched junction bases: 7. CDR3 length: 14 residues. Germline V lookup: CDR1 SGHAT, CDR2 FQNNGV.

The chain joins TRBV10-3 to TRBJ2-2; 8 nucleotides line up with TRBD1. From germline, CDR1 is ENHRY and CDR2 SYGVKD. The CDR3 contains 16 residues. V trimming: 0 bases; J trimming: 5 bases; junction bases outside the gene matches: 5. The CDR3 protein is CAISESGTGFTGELFF. Written as DNA, the CDR3 is TGTGCCATCAGTGAGTCAGGGACAGGCTTTACCGGGGAGCTGTTTTTT.

The V call is TRBV28, the J call TRBJ1-1, with D maybe TRBD1 (5 bases). The CDR3 consists of 13 residues. V was cut by 4 bases and J by 7 bases, with 13 bases left in between. Germline V gives CDR1 MDHEN, CDR2 SYDVKM. The CDR3 sequence is CASSSGQGGEAFF. CDR3 coding DNA: TGTGCCAGCAGTTCAGGTCAGGGTGGTGAAGCTTTCTTT.

The rearrangement links TRBV6-6 to TRBJ2-5, with 8 bases identical to TRBD1. CDR1 MNHNY and CDR2 SVGAGI come from the germline V gene (reference sequence). The CDR3 contains 13 residues. V lost 5 bases, J lost 2 bases, and 1 base stayed unmatched. The chain's CDR3 is CASSRDRQETQYF. CDR3 bases: TGTGCCAGCAGTCGGGACAGGCAAGAGACCCAGTACTTC.

The chain combines TRBV28 with TRBJ2-7; D remains unclear. Germline-derived CDR1 and CDR2 are MDHEN and SYDVKM. Trimming took 7 bases from V and 5 from J, leaving 18 bases between them. The CDR3 spans 14 residues. The CDR3 spells CASTAEKRSDEQYF. CDR3 coding DNA: TGTGCCAGCACCGCAGAGAAGCGATCCGACGAGCAGTACTTC.

This rearrangement joins TRBV3-1 (or the pseudogene TRBV3-2) to TRBJ2-1; TRBD1 matches 9 bases. Germline V gives CDR1 LGHDT, CDR2 YNNKEL (reference sequence). The CDR3 loop spans 14 amino acids. After removal of 8 bases from V and 7 bases from J, the junction contained 9 bases not matched to a gene. The CDR3 is CASGRGQGRNEQFF. In nucleotides, the CDR3 is TGTGCCAGCGGCCGGGGACAGGGTCGGAATGAGCAGTTCTTC.

This CDR3 is CASSPSTGVYEQYF. In DNA, the CDR3 is TGTGCCAGCTCACCGTCGACAGGGGTCTACGAGCAGTACTTC. The V and J genes are TRBV18 and TRBJ2-7, with TRBD1 matching 8 bases. Germline CDR1 is KGHSH and CDR2 is LQKENI. CDR3 length: 14 amino acids. The V and J ends lost 3 bases and 3 bases, in that order; junction bases with no gene match: 4. Together with reference TRBV18 and TRBJ2-7, the CDR3 gives the full variable domain: NAGVMQNPRHLVRRRGQEARLRCSPMKGHSHVYWYRQLPEEGLKFMVYLQKENIIDESGMPKERFSAEFPKEGPSILRIQQVVRGDSAAYFCASSPSTGVYEQYFGPGTRLTVT.

The V gene is TRBV3-1 (or the pseudogene TRBV3-2), the J gene TRBJ1-2; a weak D match, TRBD1 (6 bases). Germline-derived CDR1 and CDR2 are LGHDT and YNNKEL (reference sequence). Trimming left V 1 base short and J 7 bases short, with 19 bases between. The CDR3 has 16 residues. DNA of the CDR3: TGTGCCAGCAGCCAAGTGGGGTACGACAGGCTTTTTGGCTACACCTTC. It yields the protein CASSQVGYDRLFGYTF.

The chain has TRBV5-4 and TRBJ2-1; 10 nucleotides match TRBD2. Germline CDR1 and CDR2: SGHNT and YYREEE (reference sequence). V lost 1 base, J lost 5 bases, and 18 bases stayed unmatched. The CDR3 sequence is 20 residues long. CDR3 coding DNA: TGTGCCAGCAGCTTGCTGGGTCTAGCGGGAGTTCGGAGGAGTCACAATGAGCAGTTCTTC. Translated, it gives CASSLLGLAGVRRSHNEQFF.

The chain links TRBV19 to TRBJ2-7; TRBD2 agrees at 7 bases. Germline CDR1 and CDR2: LNHDA and SQIVND (reference sequence). This CDR3 region has 15 residues. V lost 3 bases and J lost 5; bases outside the gene matches: 10. As DNA, the CDR3 is TGTGCCAGTAGTATTGGCGGGAGAGGGCGGAACGAGCAGTACTTC. The encoded protein is CASSIGGRGRNEQYF. The variable domain in full, completed from reference TRBV19 and TRBJ2-7, reads DGGITQSPKYLFRKEGQNVTLSCEQNLNHDAMYWYRQDPGQGLRLIYYSQIVNDFQKGDIAEGYSVSREKKESFPLTVTSAQKNPTAFYLCASSIGGRGRNEQYFGPGTRLTVT.

This rearrangement joins TRBV7-8 to TRBJ1-5; D unresolved. The ends were cut back, 1 base at V and 7 bases at J, with 17 bases in the middle. The CDR3 loop spans 16 amino acids. The germline CDR1 and CDR2 sequences are SGHVS and FQNEAQ. CDR3 amino acids: CASSLEANTRWQPQHF. The CDR3 DNA follows: TGTGCCAGCAGCTTAGAGGCCAATACTAGGTGGCAGCCCCAGCATTTT.

This sequence joins TRBV6-5 and TRBJ1-1; 7 bases are shared with TRBD1. CDR1 is MNHEY, CDR2 SVGAGI, per germline. CDR3 length: 13 amino acids. With V trimmed by 8 bases and J by 0 bases, 3 bases remained unmatched. The CDR3 is CASGGQMNTEAFF. CDR3 in DNA: TGTGCCAGCGGGGGACAGATGAACACTGAAGCTTTCTTT.

The V call is TRBV19, the J call TRBJ1-6; 8 nucleotides agree with TRBD1. The CDR3 extends over 14 amino acids. Germline V gives CDR1 LNHDA, CDR2 SQIVND (reference sequence). Unmatched junction bases numbered 7, after V lost 5 bases and J lost 10 bases. CDR3 residues: CASSLDRGDSPLHF. CDR3 bases: TGTGCCAGTAGTCTCGACAGGGGAGACTCACCCCTCCACTTT.

V is TRBV7-2 and J is TRBJ2-1; D is ambiguous. Germline V gives CDR1 SGHTA, CDR2 FQGNSA. The CDR3 covers 14 residues. Trimming stripped 3 bases from V and 7 bases from J, with 13 bases between. The CDR3 loop is CASSFRAEMNEQFF. CDR3 nucleotide sequence: TGTGCCAGCAGCTTCCGCGCCGAAATGAATGAGCAGTTCTTC.